Shown below are 30 T cell receptor beta chains from a single sample sequenced in a study of T cell responses to AZD1222 COVID-19 vaccine. TCRdb's table, derived via immunoSEQ multiplex PCR, lists solely in-frame clones and lacks some. The sample includes fewer than 130,000 clones, roughly 90% seen only once; the top ten take approximately 2.7%. The material was peripheral blood, obtained 28 days after the second AZD1222 dose. These receptors were collected from an adult who received the AZD1222 COVID-19 vaccine.

The CDR3: CASSSGTSGVTSTDTQYF. The CDR3 nucleotides read TGTGCCAGCAGCTCCGGGACTAGCGGGGTGACTAGCACAGATACGCAGTATTTT. The chain uses TRBV5-4 and TRBJ2-3, with TRBD2 matching 13 bases. The V and J ends lost 3 bases and 0 bases, in that order; junction bases with no gene match: 7. This CDR3 comprises 18 residues. Per germline, CDR1 SGHNT and CDR2 YYREEE (reference sequence).

In the case of this clone: Other DNA sequences from this sample encode an identical CDR3 as well. V gene TRBV11-2 combines with J gene TRBJ1-2; a possible D gene is TRBD1 (6 bases). The CDR3 sequence is 15 residues long. Germline CDR1 is SGHAT and CDR2 is FQNNGV. V lost 0 bases and J 4 bases, leaving 12 bases between the germline ends. CDR3 bases: TGTGCCAGCAGCTTAGATAGGGGGACGGCCTATGGCTACACCTTC. Protein product: CASSLDRGTAYGYTF.

This chain joins TRBV11-2 and TRBJ2-2; TRBD1 agrees at 10 bases. CDR1 is SGHAT, CDR2 FQNNGV, per germline. The length of the CDR3 is 12 residues. Trimming took 6 bases from V and 11 from J; bases not matched to a gene: 3. CDR3 DNA sequence: TGTGCCAGCAGGACGACAGGGGGCGAGCTGTTTTTT. Amino acid sequence: CASRTTGGELFF.

The chain uses TRBV2 and TRBJ2-3; TRBD2 matches at 8 bases. Losses at the gene ends were 7 bases for V and 2 bases for J; bases not matched to a gene: 5. This CDR3 has 14 residues. The germline V gene encodes CDR1 SNHLY and CDR2 FYNNEI. DNA for the CDR3: TGTGCCAGCATGGGCGGGGGGCCCACAGATACGCAGTATTTT. It codes for CASMGGGPTDTQYF. The full variable domain, in which reference TRBV2 and TRBJ2-3 provide the parts outside the CDR3, is EPEVTQTPSHQVTQMGQEVILRCVPISNHLYFYWYRQILGQKVEFLVSFYNNEISEKSEIFDDQFSVERPDGSNFTLKIRSTKLEDSAMYFCASMGGGPTDTQYFGPGTRLTVL.

CDR3 residues: CASSPNGLNTEAFF. CDR3 DNA: TGTGCCAGCAGCCCAAACGGCCTAAACACTGAAGCTTTCTTT. The V call is TRBV7-3, the J call TRBJ1-1; D is ambiguous. Trimming cost V 5 bases and J 2 bases, with 12 bases left between them. Germline V gene lookup returns CDR1 SGHTA and CDR2 FQGTGA. This CDR3 region has 14 residues.

The chain has TRBV4-3 and TRBJ1-1; D possibly corresponds to TRBD1 (5 bases). The CDR3 covers 14 residues. Germline-derived CDR1 and CDR2 are LGHNA and YSLEER. With 0 bases removed from V and 11 bases from J, the gap between germline ends came to 16 bases. CDR3: CASSQETGHPSAFF. CDR3 bases: TGCGCCAGCAGCCAAGAAACAGGACACCCTTCGGCTTTCTTT.

This sequence joins TRBV12-3 or TRBV12-4 and TRBJ1-5; D unclear. The germline V and J ends were trimmed by 5 bases and 0 bases, with 5 bases remaining between them. There are 13 residues in the CDR3. This CDR3 reads CASSINSNQPQHF. As DNA, the CDR3 is TGTGCCAGCAGTATCAATAGCAATCAGCCCCAGCATTTT.

The chain has TRBV30 and TRBJ2-5; 7 nucleotides agree with TRBD2. The CDR3 runs to 13 residues. The trim removed 4 bases at V and 5 bases at J, leaving 7 bases unmatched. Germline V lookup: CDR1 GTSNPN, CDR2 SVGIG (reference sequence). The CDR3 coding sequence is TGTGCCTGGACCTGGTGGCGGGGGGAGACCCAGTACTTC. It yields the protein CAWTWWRGETQYF.

This chain links TRBV6-4 with TRBJ2-2; the match to TRBD2 covers 9 bases. This CDR3 region has 16 residues. V shed 5 bases and J 0 bases; nucleotides not matched to a gene: 4. Germline CDR1 MRHNA, CDR2 SNTAGT. CDR3: CASSQGTSPNTGELFF. CDR3 in DNA: TGTGCCAGCAGTCAGGGGACTAGCCCGAACACCGGGGAGCTGTTTTTT.

The V gene is TRBV6-2 or TRBV6-3, the J gene TRBJ1-1; no firm D call. Germline CDR1 reads MNHEY; CDR2 reads SVGEGT. CDR3 length equals 16 residues. Trimming removed 2 bases at V and 3 bases at J, with 16 bases between. In DNA form, the CDR3 reads TGTGCCAGCAGTTACATACTGGGTTCCTTATACACTGAAGCTTTCTTT. It encodes CASSYILGSLYTEAFF.

The chain carries TRBV19 and TRBJ2-4; no clear D gene. The CDR3 extends over 11 amino acids. V shed 3 bases and J shed 8 bases, with 5 bases lying between them. Germline values: CDR1 LNHDA, CDR2 SQIVND (reference sequence). The CDR3 DNA reads TGTGCCAGTAGTATGGGTGACATTCAGTACTTC. This translates into CASSMGDIQYF.

This clone occurred once. In DNA form, the CDR3 reads TGCGCCAGCAGCCACGGGCTTGGCTCCTACAATGAGCAGTTCTTC. Protein product: CASSHGLGSYNEQFF. The chain has TRBV5-1 and TRBJ2-1; D remains ambiguous. The CDR3 length is 15 residues. Deletions cut 4 bases from V and 0 bases from J, with 11 bases between. From germline, CDR1 is SGHRS and CDR2 YFSETQ.

The chain uses TRBV5-1 and TRBJ1-5; 10 nucleotides line up with TRBD1. Germline CDR1 and CDR2: SGHRS and YFSETQ. V was pared by 7 bases and J by 2 bases, with 18 bases of the junction left unmatched. The CDR3 extends over 19 amino acids. The CDR3 nucleotides are TGCGCCAGCGACCCCCCCCCGACAGGGGGCCTGGGTGGCAATCAGCCCCAGCATTTT. Amino acids: CASDPPPTGGLGGNQPQHF.

This rearrangement joins TRBV18 to TRBJ2-7; maybe TRBD2 (5 bases). Germline CDR1 and CDR2: KGHSH and LQKENI. The CDR3 spans 15 residues. The V end lost 6 bases, the J end lost 0 bases, and 15 bases lay between the germline ends. The DNA for the CDR3 is TGTGCCAGCTCCGCGGCCGGGGTTCCCTCCTACGAGCAGTACTTC. It yields the protein CASSAAGVPSYEQYF.

V gene TRBV29-1 combines with J gene TRBJ2-2; D not certain. The germline CDR1 and CDR2 sequences are SQVTM and ANQGSEA. The CDR3 extends over 15 amino acids. Trimming took 4 bases from V and 2 from J, leaving 14 bases between them. Here the CDR3 reads CSVVLFGFNTGELFF. DNA of the CDR3: TGCAGCGTTGTGCTATTCGGGTTTAACACCGGGGAGCTGTTTTTT.

CDR3 in DNA: TGCGCCAGCAGCCAAACACAGGGGGCCTCTGAAGCTTTCTTT. It encodes CASSQTQGASEAFF. This chain links TRBV4-1 with TRBJ1-1; 9 nucleotides match TRBD1. The J segment lost 6 bases and the V segment lost 2 bases, leaving 4 bases of the junction unmatched. The V gene's germline CDR1 is MGHRA and CDR2 YSYEKL. The CDR3 sequence is 14 residues long.

This chain joins TRBV19 and TRBJ2-1; 9 bases map to TRBD2. CDR3 size: 13 residues. V shed 6 bases and J 8 bases; nucleotides not matched to a gene: 5. Germline loops: CDR1 LNHDA, CDR2 SQIVND (reference sequence). The CDR3 is CASRVSGGDEQFF. The CDR3, as DNA: TGTGCCAGTAGAGTTAGCGGGGGTGATGAGCAGTTCTTC.

This rearrangement joins TRBV11-3 to TRBJ2-3; the match to TRBD2 covers 14 bases. The germline gives CDR1 SGHNT, CDR2 YENEEA. V lost 0 bases, J lost 11 bases, and 7 bases stayed unmatched. CDR3 length equals 16 residues. CDR3 protein: CASSLDGGTSGGVQYF. CDR3 coding DNA: TGTGCCAGCAGCTTAGATGGCGGGACTAGCGGGGGCGTGCAGTATTTT.

The chain links TRBV7-9 to TRBJ2-2; no clear D. The V and J ends lost 5 bases and 0 bases respectively, with 7 bases between them. This CDR3 spans 14 amino acids. Germline assignment: CDR1 SEHNR and CDR2 FQNEAQ (reference sequence). The CDR3 loop reads CASSTHTNTGELFF. The DNA for the CDR3 is TGTGCCAGCAGCACCCACACGAACACCGGGGAGCTGTTTTTT.

This clone was counted between two and nine times. The chain has TRBV2 and TRBJ2-3; 8 bases are a match to TRBD1. The CDR3 has 15 residues. The V segment lost 5 bases and the J segment 0 bases; nucleotides outside the gene matches: 4. Germline loops: CDR1 SNHLY, CDR2 FYNNEI. Here the CDR3 reads CASSLQGGSTDTQYF. CDR3 in DNA: TGTGCCAGCAGTCTACAGGGGGGAAGCACAGATACGCAGTATTTT.

This CDR3 is CASSLGDWNSPLHF. As DNA, the CDR3 is TGTGCCAGCAGCTTAGGTGACTGGAATTCACCCCTCCACTTT. The gene calls are TRBV7-9 and TRBJ1-6; D call uncertain. This CDR3 has 14 residues. V was shortened by 1 base and J by 7 bases, with 8 bases between the two germline ends. Germline assignment: CDR1 SEHNR and CDR2 FQNEAQ (reference sequence).

The rearrangement links TRBV19 to TRBJ1-1, with a tentative D call TRBD1 (5 bases). The CDR3 is made up of 17 amino acids. Germline V gives CDR1 LNHDA, CDR2 SQIVND (reference sequence). The germline V and J ends were trimmed by 7 bases and 0 bases, with 21 bases remaining between them. The CDR3 spells CASIGTPGRSLNTEAFF. Written as DNA, the CDR3 is TGTGCCAGTATAGGGACTCCGGGACGAAGCCTGAACACTGAAGCTTTCTTT.

J is TRBJ2-3 and V is TRBV7-8; possible D gene TRBD2, 5 bases. The germline CDR1 and CDR2 sequences are SGHVS and FQNEAQ. V was pared by 5 bases and J by 5 bases, with 17 bases between. The CDR3 has 15 residues. The CDR3 reads CASSAYYASQDTQYF. CDR3 nucleotides: TGTGCCAGCAGCGCTTACTACGCTAGCCAAGATACGCAGTATTTT.

This sequence joins TRBV4-1 and TRBJ1-1; no reliable D call. This CDR3 is 16 amino acids long. Trimming cost V 0 bases and J 0 bases, with 11 bases left between them. Germline V CDR1 and CDR2: MGHRA, YSYEKL. The CDR3 loop reads CASSQDTGRLNTEAFF. CDR3 DNA: TGCGCCAGCAGCCAAGATACGGGCAGGCTGAACACTGAAGCTTTCTTT.

The chain combines TRBV15 with TRBJ1-5; 9 bases match TRBD1. The CDR3 runs 16 residues. The V gene's germline CDR1 is LNHNV and CDR2 YYDKDF (reference sequence). J gave up 2 bases and V 5 bases, and 7 bases lay outside the gene matches. The CDR3 DNA is TGTGCCACCAGCCGACAAAGGACAGGGGGCAATCAGCCCCAGCATTTT. It encodes CATSRQRTGGNQPQHF.

The chain employs TRBV20-1 and TRBJ1-4; D might be TRBD1 (5 bases). The germline gives CDR1 DFQATT, CDR2 SNEGSKA (reference sequence). The V end lost 3 bases, the J end lost 6 bases, and 17 bases lay between the germline ends. This CDR3 contains 15 residues. CDR3 nucleotide sequence: TGCAGTGCTAGTCCTGGTGGCAGGGCGTATGAAAAACTGTTTTTT. Protein product: CSASPGGRAYEKLFF.

A single count supports this clone. The chain couples TRBV6-2 or TRBV6-3 to TRBJ1-4; unclear D gene. The length of the CDR3 is 16 residues. Germline assignment: CDR1 MNHEY and CDR2 SVGEGT. V was trimmed by 6 bases and J by 0 bases, leaving 14 bases between them. CDR3: CASSPNYFATNEKLFF. The CDR3 nucleotides are TGTGCCAGCAGCCCTAATTACTTTGCAACTAATGAAAAACTGTTTTTT.

The rearrangement links TRBV19 to TRBJ1-2; no clear D. Trimming cost V 8 bases and J 4 bases, with 14 bases left between them. Germline V CDR1 and CDR2: LNHDA, SQIVND (reference sequence). The CDR3 sequence is 13 residues long. The CDR3 here is CASRLDGLYGYTF. The CDR3, as DNA: TGTGCCAGTCGTTTGGACGGCCTCTATGGCTACACCTTC. The whole variable domain, remainder taken from reference TRBV19 and TRBJ1-2, is DGGITQSPKYLFRKEGQNVTLSCEQNLNHDAMYWYRQDPGQGLRLIYYSQIVNDFQKGDIAEGYSVSREKKESFPLTVTSAQKNPTAFYLCASRLDGLYGYTFGSGTRLTVV.

The rearrangement uses TRBV6-2 or TRBV6-3 and TRBJ2-5; D unclear. V lost 4 bases to trimming and J lost 5 bases, with 11 bases between them. Germline loops: CDR1 MNHEY, CDR2 SVGEGT. The CDR3 runs 13 residues. The CDR3 DNA reads as TGTGCCAGCAGTTCCCTTGGATGGGAGACCCAGTACTTC. It translates to CASSSLGWETQYF.

As DNA, the CDR3 is TGTGCCAGCAGGTGGGACAGACCCTACAATGAGCAGTTCTTC. This sequence encodes CASRWDRPYNEQFF. This chain uses TRBV2 with TRBJ2-1; the match to TRBD1 covers 7 bases. The CDR3 extends over 14 amino acids. Trimming cost V 6 bases and J 2 bases; bases outside gene matches: 4. CDR1 is SNHLY, CDR2 FYNNEI, per germline.